These 25 T cell receptor beta chains were all obtained from the same sample, sequenced in a study of blood T cells in healthy people across ages. Using a J-beta primer mix together with a sample-barcoded 5' primer, a second PCR was run for roughly 6 to 11 cycles. TCRdb reprocessed the 5' RACE reads via MiXCR and lists one record per CDR3 protein. The sample includes 1,100,000 or so distinct CDR3 sequences, under 45% seen only once; the top ten take under 20%. The sequenced sample was blood. These receptors all stem from a woman aged 60-75 years in good health.

The gene calls are TRBV28 and TRBJ2-1, with no clear D. Germline V gene data show CDR1 as MDHEN and CDR2 as SYDVKM. This CDR3 is built from 17 residues. V was shortened by 5 bases and J by 0 bases, with 17 bases between the two germline ends. This CDR3 is CASSPLFVVDSYNEQFF. The CDR3 DNA is TGTGCCAGCAGTCCACTTTTCGTAGTCGACTCCTACAATGAGCAGTTCTTC.

The chain joins TRBV10-3 to TRBJ2-7; 11 nucleotides match TRBD2. CDR1 is ENHRY and CDR2 is SYGVKD in the germline V gene. V lost 3 bases, J lost 3 bases, and 4 bases stayed unmatched. The CDR3 extends over 15 amino acids. The CDR3 sequence: CAISDVGLADYEQYF. The DNA of the CDR3 is TGTGCCATCAGTGACGTGGGACTAGCGGACTACGAGCAGTACTTC.

This clonotype was recorded a few times. V is TRBV6-1 and J is TRBJ2-6, with 8 bases identical to TRBD1. Germline loops: CDR1 MNHNS, CDR2 SASEGT. Trimming took 8 bases from V and 0 from J; bases not matched to a gene: 15. The CDR3 is made up of 19 amino acids. For the CDR3, the DNA is TGTGCCAGCCTCGAAGTATGGGGGACAGGAAGCTCTGGGGCCAACGTCCTGACTTTC. This encodes CASLEVWGTGSSGANVLTF.

This clonotype was seen a few times. This sequence joins TRBV20-1 and TRBJ1-2; a weak D match, TRBD1 (6 bases). Per the germline V gene, CDR1 is DFQATT and CDR2 is SNEGSKA (reference sequence). The CDR3 has 13 amino acids. CDR3 nucleotides: TGCATTAGCCGGGGGCGCTTAGACTATGGCTACACCTTC. It specifies CISRGRLDYGYTF.

The table lists this clonotype with a few counts. This CDR3 reads CASSVAGVNHDEQFF. CDR3 in DNA: TGTGCCAGCAGTGTGGCAGGGGTGAATCACGATGAGCAGTTCTTC. The rearrangement joins TRBV6-1 to TRBJ2-1; D is possibly TRBD1 (6 bases). This CDR3 has 15 amino acids. The V end was cut by 4 bases, the J end by 8 bases, with 18 bases between. Per germline, CDR1 MNHNS and CDR2 SASEGT.

V and J are TRBV7-3 and TRBJ2-5, with TRBD2 as a possible D gene (5 bases). V lost 2 bases to trimming and J lost 6 bases, with 13 bases between them. This CDR3 is built from 14 residues. CDR1 and CDR2 (germline): SGHTA, FQGTGA. The DNA for the CDR3 is TGTGCCAGCAGCTTATTATCCGGGGAACAGACCCAGTACTTC. Its protein is CASSLLSGEQTQYF.

The sample holds many counts of this clonotype. The V call is TRBV11-2, the J call TRBJ2-7, with 7 bases identical to TRBD2. The CDR3 is made up of 15 amino acids. The ends lost 1 base at V and 5 bases at J; junction bases unmatched: 8. The V gene's germline CDR1 is SGHAT and CDR2 FQNNGV. The CDR3: CASSLGGGRGDEQYF. The CDR3 DNA is TGTGCCAGCAGCTTAGGGGGGGGGAGAGGGGACGAGCAGTACTTC.

This clonotype was picked up a small number of times. The chain employs TRBV9 and TRBJ2-1, with 9 bases aligning to TRBD2. V lost 0 bases to trimming and J lost 5 bases; unmatched junction nucleotides: 6. This CDR3 region has 16 residues. Germline CDR1 SGDLS, CDR2 YYNGEE. CDR3 amino acids: CASSVAAGGLNNEQFF. The CDR3 DNA reads as TGTGCCAGCAGCGTAGCGGCGGGAGGGCTTAACAATGAGCAGTTCTTC.

The chain joins TRBV5-6 to TRBJ2-7; TRBD2 agrees at 7 bases. The length of the CDR3 is 14 residues. The trim removed 4 bases at V and 7 bases at J, leaving 11 bases unmatched. Germline values: CDR1 SGHDT, CDR2 YYEEEE. The CDR3 DNA follows: TGTGCCAGCAGCCATGGCGGGAGTGCATGGGAGCAGTACTTC. Protein product: CASSHGGSAWEQYF. The full variable domain, in which reference TRBV5-6 and TRBJ2-7 provide the parts outside the CDR3, is DAGVTQSPTHLIKTRGQQVTLRCSPKSGHDTVSWYQQALGQGPQFIFQYYEEEERQRGNFPDRFSGHQFPNYSSELNVNALLLGDSALYLCASSHGGSAWEQYFGPGTRLTVT.

The chain combines TRBV4-1 with TRBJ2-1, with 8 bases aligning to TRBD2. With V trimmed by 0 bases and J by 0 bases, 4 bases remained unmatched. CDR1 is MGHRA and CDR2 is YSYEKL in the germline V gene. This CDR3 has 17 residues. The CDR3 DNA follows: TGCGCCAGCAGCCAAGATACGAGCGGGAGCTCCTACAATGAGCAGTTCTTC. It is translated as CASSQDTSGSSYNEQFF.

The table lists this clonotype with a few counts. This chain links TRBV18 with TRBJ2-5; D gene unclear. The V gene lost 5 bases and the J gene lost 2 bases, with 9 bases spanning the gap. The V gene's germline CDR1 is KGHSH and CDR2 LQKENI. The CDR3 contains 13 residues. In DNA, the CDR3 is TGTGCCAGCTCATCAGCCCTGCAAGAGACCCAGTACTTC. It encodes CASSSALQETQYF.

V usage is TRBV9 and J usage is TRBJ2-1; possible D gene TRBD1, 5 bases. This CDR3 contains 12 residues. V was trimmed by 0 bases and J by 9 bases, leaving 7 bases between them. Germline V gene sequence: CDR1 SGDLS, CDR2 YYNGEE. The CDR3 DNA sequence: TGTGCCAGCAGCGTAGCAGGGTTTGAGCAGTTCTTC. It is translated as CASSVAGFEQFF.

The V call is TRBV7-9, the J call TRBJ2-7; D possibly corresponds to TRBD2 (5 bases). The CDR3 sequence is 16 residues long. The V gene's germline CDR1 is SEHNR and CDR2 FQNEAQ (reference sequence). Deletions cut 2 bases from V and 0 bases from J, with 14 bases between. The CDR3 DNA follows: TGTGCCAGCAGCTTAATCCCCGAGGGATCCTCCTACGAGCAGTACTTC. The encoded protein is CASSLIPEGSSYEQYF.

V is TRBV20-1 and J is TRBJ1-5, with TRBD1 matching over 7 bases. V was pared by 6 bases and J by 0 bases, with 5 bases of the junction left unmatched. CDR1 is DFQATT, CDR2 SNEGSKA, per germline (reference sequence). The CDR3 has 14 amino acids. CDR3 DNA sequence: TGCAGTGCCGCACAGGGGATTAGCAATCAGCCCCAGCATTTT. Protein sequence: CSAAQGISNQPQHF.

Remarks on this clonotype: This clone may be a read error of a much larger clone one base away. The rearrangement links TRBV6-5 to TRBJ2-3; 7 bases line up with TRBD1. Per the germline V gene, CDR1 is MNHEY and CDR2 is SVGAGI. This CDR3 spans 15 amino acids. The CDR3 is CASGYSGQYTDTQYF. The CDR3 bases are TGTGCCAGCGGTTACTCGGGACAGTACACAGATACGCAGTATTTT.

The chain has TRBV11-1 and TRBJ2-1; TRBD2 agrees at 9 bases. The CDR3 spans 15 residues. The germline V gene has CDR1 SGHAT and CDR2 FQDESV (reference sequence). Trimming at V came to 1 base and at J to 9 bases, leaving 7 bases not matched to a gene. The CDR3 nucleotides read TGTGCCAGCAGCTTAGAAGGGCGGGAGGGCGGTGAGCAGTTCTTC. It translates to CASSLEGREGGEQFF. Full variable domain (missing parts from reference TRBV11-1 and TRBJ2-1): EAEVAQSPRYKITEKSQAVAFWCDPISGHATLYWYRQILGQGPELLVQFQDESVVDDSQLPKDRFSAERLKGVDSTLKIQPAELGDSAMYLCASSLEGREGGEQFFGPGTRLTVL.

This clonotype has more than one count but fewer than ten. V is TRBV20-1 and J is TRBJ2-1, with D perhaps matching TRBD1 or TRBD2 (5 bases each). The ends were cut back, 4 bases at V and 8 bases at J, with 12 bases in the middle. The CDR3 contains 12 residues. CDR1 and CDR2 from the germline V gene are DFQATT and SNEGSKA (reference sequence). This CDR3 is CSAKGPGHEQFF. CDR3 DNA sequence: TGCAGTGCTAAGGGCCCGGGGCATGAGCAGTTCTTC.

In its sample, this clonotype was seen a few times. The CDR3 DNA follows: TGTGCCAGCAGCCTGCCAGGCAGGGTGGACGAGCAGTACTTC. As protein: CASSLPGRVDEQYF. The chain uses TRBV5-4 and TRBJ2-7, with D possibly matching TRBD1 (5 bases). V was trimmed by 4 bases and J by 5 bases, leaving 16 bases between them. CDR1 SGHNT and CDR2 YYREEE come from the germline V gene (reference sequence). This CDR3 contains 14 residues.

Note on this clonotype: This may be a read error: a much more frequent sequence differs by one nucleotide. The chain links TRBV4-2 to TRBJ2-7; D remains unclear. The CDR3 is 15 residues long. V lost 1 base to trimming and J lost 2 bases, with 12 bases between them. Germline V gene sequence: CDR1 LGHNA, CDR2 YNFKEQ. The CDR3 DNA reads as TGTGCCAGCAGCCAAGTGCAGGAAGCTACCTACGAGCAGTACTTC. It yields the protein CASSQVQEATYEQYF.

Points on this clonotype: At one of its ends the junction is not consistent with the germline gene, which may arise from a read error. The chain combines TRBV4-2 with TRBJ2-1; 13 bases agree with TRBD2. This CDR3 is built from 16 residues. CDR1 and CDR2 from the germline V gene are LGHNA and YNFKEQ. The CDR3 DNA follows: TGTGCCAACAGCCGGACTAGCGGGAGATCGGGGGATGAGCAGTTCTTC. Translation: CANSRTSGRSGDEQFF.

This clonotype has a handful of counts. This chain links TRBV27 with TRBJ2-3, with 9 nucleotides matching TRBD1. CDR1 and CDR2 from the germline V gene are MNHEY and SMNVEV (reference sequence). J was trimmed by 2 bases and V by 0 bases; bases with no gene match: 3. This CDR3 contains 16 residues. The CDR3 sequence is CASSLSGTGNTDTQYF. The CDR3 coding sequence is TGTGCCAGCAGTTTATCAGGGACAGGGAACACAGATACGCAGTATTTT.

At least ten counts were recorded for this clonotype. The chain joins TRBV29-1 to TRBJ2-3; D gene uncertain. V lost 6 bases, J lost 4 bases, and 11 bases lay in between. The CDR3 extends over 12 amino acids. CDR1 is SQVTM and CDR2 is ANQGSEA in the germline V gene. As DNA, the CDR3 is TGCAGCGTACCTAGTGCTCCAGATACGCAGTATTTT. Encoded protein: CSVPSAPDTQYF.

This chain links TRBV12-3 or TRBV12-4 with TRBJ2-3; tentatively, D is TRBD2 (6 bases). The CDR3 is 14 residues long. V lost 5 bases and J lost 6, with 15 bases in between. The CDR3 spells CASSKAGRVDTQYF. CDR3 DNA: TGTGCCAGCAGTAAGGCGGGAAGGGTGGATACGCAGTATTTT.

This clonotype was detected a few times. J is TRBJ2-5 and V is TRBV11-2; 15 bases agree with TRBD2. This CDR3 spans 18 amino acids. The trim removed 6 bases at V and 5 bases at J, leaving 13 bases unmatched. Germline V lookup: CDR1 SGHAT, CDR2 FQNNGV. CDR3 nucleotides: TGTGCCAGCAGGGACGGGACTAGCGGGAGGAGAAAGGCGGAGACCCAGTACTTC. It translates to CASRDGTSGRRKAETQYF. The full variable domain, rest sourced from reference TRBV11-2 and TRBJ2-5, is EAGVAQSPRYKIIEKRQSVAFWCNPISGHATLYWYQQILGQGPKLLIQFQNNGVVDDSQLPKDRFSAERLKGVDSTLKIQPAKLEDSAVYLCASRDGTSGRRKAETQYFGPGTRLLVL.

V usage is TRBV2 and J usage is TRBJ2-3; 8 nucleotides align to TRBD2. The junction had 10 bases not matched to a gene; V was cut back by 3 bases and J by 2 bases. Germline CDR1 is SNHLY and CDR2 is FYNNEI. The CDR3 has 17 amino acids. CDR3 coding DNA: TGTGCCAGCAGTGACCCCTTTAGCGGGGCGCTCACAGATACGCAGTATTTT. It translates to CASSDPFSGALTDTQYF. Combining the CDR3 with reference TRBV2 and TRBJ2-3 gives the whole variable domain EPEVTQTPSHQVTQMGQEVILRCVPISNHLYFYWYRQILGQKVEFLVSFYNNEISEKSEIFDDQFSVERPDGSNFTLKIRSTKLEDSAMYFCASSDPFSGALTDTQYFGPGTRLTVL.